What follows describes a single T cell receptor beta chain. Its target is not known. Only in-frame clones appear in the TCRdb table, and some are missing; sequencing was by immunoSEQ multiplex PCR. This repertoire shows hundreds of thousands of clones, 95% to 98% found once; its top ten account for approximately 0.3%. Germline V gene data show CDR1 as SGHNT and CDR2 as YYREEE (reference sequence). This CDR3 comprises 16 residues. V was pared by 0 bases and J by 7 bases, with 9 bases of the junction left unmatched. This specimen comes from a study of shared clonotypes between healthy human individuals. Study results and limitations: Clonotypes that were shared across a few donors made up around 5% of naive CD4 clonotypes.

CD45RO-negative CD8 cells positively selected for CCR7 made up the naive population, which excluded terminally differentiated effector memory CD45RA+ cells. Only Caucasian adults living in Nashville, Tennessee made up the donor group. Sequencing was done on a sample of naive CD8+ T cells sorted from blood. The sequence was obtained from a man aged 30 to 39 in good health. This chain uses TRBV5-4 with TRBJ2-7, with TRBD2 matching over 11 bases. CDR3 DNA: TGTGCCAGCAGCTTGGATGTGACTAGCGGGATCGAAGAGCAGTACTTC. It encodes CASSLDVTSGIEEQYF.